This T cell receptor beta chain appears in the sequencing data of a study of regulatory T cells in long-lasting Graves disease. Building the TCR beta libraries relied on iRepertoire HTBI primers, and CDR3 regions underwent Arm-PCR. TCRdb analysed the multiplex PCR reads with MiXCR anew, one entry per CDR3 protein. The sample carries roughly 350,000 distinct CDR3 sequences, approximately 15% recorded once. Time point here: newly diagnosed GD, antithyroid drugs for less than 3 months. Extracted PBMC RNA gave rise to the TCR library. This clonotype was detected many times. The sample was also linked to a second study, of T cells in Graves' hyperthyroidism and ophthalmopathy.

Sample: peripheral blood mononuclear cells (PBMCs), taken at new diagnosis, from a patient treated with antithyroid drugs. The receptor comes from a man aged 35-49 years with Graves disease.

Written as DNA, the CDR3 is TGTGCCAGCAGAGTTATGAACACTGAAGCTTTCTTT. Amino acid sequence: CASRVMNTEAFF. The chain combines TRBV2 with TRBJ1-1; no definite D call. Germline lookup yields CDR1 SNHLY and CDR2 FYNNEI. This CDR3 spans 12 amino acids. Trimming took 6 bases from V and 0 from J, leaving 5 bases between them.